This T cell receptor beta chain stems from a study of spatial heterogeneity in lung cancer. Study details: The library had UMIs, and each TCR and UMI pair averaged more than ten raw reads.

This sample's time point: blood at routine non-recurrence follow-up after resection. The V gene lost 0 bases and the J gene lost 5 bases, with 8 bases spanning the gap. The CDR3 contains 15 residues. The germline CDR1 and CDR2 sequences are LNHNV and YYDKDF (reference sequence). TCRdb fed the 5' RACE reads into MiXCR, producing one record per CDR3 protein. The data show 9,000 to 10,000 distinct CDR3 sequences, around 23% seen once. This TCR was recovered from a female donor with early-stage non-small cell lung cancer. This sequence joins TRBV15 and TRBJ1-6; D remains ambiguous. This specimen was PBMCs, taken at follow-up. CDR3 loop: CATSRDVTDNSPLHF. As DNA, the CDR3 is TGTGCCACCAGCAGAGATGTTACAGATAATTCACCCCTCCACTTT.